This passage covers 9 T cell receptor beta chains from one sample sequenced in a study of blood T cell repertoires in COVID-19. This table comes from immunoSEQ multiplex PCR, and its TCRdb copy is limited to in-frame clones, with some not included. The table records around 200,000 clones, about 83% of them present only once. The specimen sequenced was peripheral blood. These receptor sequences come from a man between 18 and 29 years old with active or convalescent COVID-19.

This chain uses TRBV2 with TRBJ1-1; D unclear. The CDR3 runs to 14 residues. Trimming shortened V by 7 bases and J by 1 base, and 13 bases separated the two germline ends. CDR1 is SNHLY, CDR2 FYNNEI, per germline. CDR3: CASTGRTANTEAFF. The CDR3 nucleotides read TGTGCCAGCACCGGACGGACTGCGAACACTGAAGCTTTCTTT. Full variable domain (missing parts from reference TRBV2 and TRBJ1-1): EPEVTQTPSHQVTQMGQEVILRCVPISNHLYFYWYRQILGQKVEFLVSFYNNEISEKSEIFDDQFSVERPDGSNFTLKIRSTKLEDSAMYFCASTGRTANTEAFFGQGTRLTVV.

The V gene is TRBV2, the J gene TRBJ1-5; 7 nucleotides align to TRBD1. CDR1 SNHLY and CDR2 FYNNEI come from the germline V gene. The CDR3 consists of 14 residues. The ends lost 5 bases at V and 2 bases at J; junction bases unmatched: 3. In DNA, the CDR3 is TGTGCCAGCAGTCTTGACAGGGGCAATCAGCCCCAGCATTTT. It yields the protein CASSLDRGNQPQHF.

The rearrangement joins TRBV27 to TRBJ1-2, with a tentative D call TRBD1 (6 bases). There are 15 residues in the CDR3. Deletions cut 3 bases from V and 2 bases from J, with 13 bases between. Germline-derived CDR1 and CDR2 are MNHEY and SMNVEV (reference sequence). In DNA, the CDR3 is TGTGCCAGCAGTTTTACCACAGGGAACAACTATGGCTACACCTTC. Its translation is CASSFTTGNNYGYTF.

The chain combines TRBV27 with TRBJ2-1; the match to TRBD2 covers 9 bases. Trimming took 5 bases from V and 4 from J; bases not matched to a gene: 6. The CDR3 sequence is 15 residues long. Germline assignment: CDR1 MNHEY and CDR2 SMNVEV (reference sequence). CDR3 DNA: TGTGCCAGCAGTGGGGCGGCGGGGGGGTACAATGAGCAGTTCTTC. Protein sequence: CASSGAAGGYNEQFF.

This clone was counted a single time. J is TRBJ1-2 and V is TRBV2; no firm D call. The CDR3 is made up of 14 amino acids. The germline V and J ends were trimmed by 2 bases and 8 bases, with 15 bases remaining between them. Germline V gives CDR1 SNHLY, CDR2 FYNNEI. This CDR3 is CASSEILRGLGYTF. The CDR3 DNA is TGTGCCAGCAGTGAAATTTTGCGTGGTTTAGGCTACACCTTC.

This clone was seen just once. The chain is built from TRBV24-1 and TRBJ2-3, with 9 bases identical to TRBD1. The CDR3 extends over 17 amino acids. Germline V CDR1 and CDR2: KGHDR, SFDVKD. V shed 4 bases, J shed 2 bases, and the junction held 9 bases outside the gene matches. This CDR3 is CATSESGTGTSTDTQYF. As DNA, the CDR3 is TGTGCCACCAGTGAATCCGGGACAGGGACGTCCACAGATACGCAGTATTTT.

V gene TRBV5-1 combines with J gene TRBJ1-4; the match to TRBD1 covers 8 bases. The trim removed 4 bases at V and 6 bases at J, leaving 8 bases unmatched. Per germline, CDR1 SGHRS and CDR2 YFSETQ. The CDR3 consists of 15 residues. CDR3 amino acids: CASSAPGGVDEKLFF. In DNA, the CDR3 is TGCGCCAGCAGCGCACCAGGGGGCGTGGATGAAAAACTGTTTTTT.

The CDR3 nucleotides read TGCGCCAGCAGCCTAATTCCCGGACAGGGGAGCGGGTCCTCCTACGAGCAGTACTTC. It is translated as CASSLIPGQGSGSSYEQYF. The rearrangement joins TRBV4-1 to TRBJ2-7, with TRBD1 identical over 9 bases. Germline lookup yields CDR1 MGHRA and CDR2 YSYEKL. This CDR3 contains 19 residues. After removal of 4 bases from V and 0 bases from J, the junction contained 16 bases not matched to a gene.

The chain couples TRBV7-9 to TRBJ2-7; 7 bases map to TRBD1. The CDR3 totals 14 residues. CDR1 and CDR2 (germline): SEHNR, FQNEAQ (reference sequence). Unmatched junction bases numbered 5, after V lost 4 bases and J lost 2 bases. The CDR3 nucleotides read TGTGCCAGCAGCTGGGACAGCTATCCCTACGAGCAGTACGTC. Protein: CASSWDSYPYEQYV.